This T cell receptor beta chain was captured in a study of a mutant IDH1 vaccine in newly diagnosed glioma. As for the study in general: Patients previously underwent radiotherapy, temozolomide, or both, and most underwent both. Study observations and caveats: Altogether, roughly 93% of patients exhibited vaccine-induced immune responses. Alterations occurring in top peripheral T cell clonotypes seemed unrelated to pseudoprogression.

Assay: immunoSEQ multiplex PCR; the TCRdb copy retains only in-frame clones and omits some. The sample yields 50,000 or so clones, around four fifths seen once. In regard to this clone: Its antigen is not identified.

The CDR3 is made up of 11 amino acids. Trimming cost V 6 bases and J 8 bases, with 8 bases left between them. Germline loops: CDR1 SNHLY, CDR2 FYNNEI. Time point described: week 5, during vaccination. A 20-mer mutant IDH1 peptide at 300 ug was injected subcutaneously with topical imiquimod. This chain links TRBV2 with TRBJ2-1; D unresolved. The material sequenced was PBMCs, taken from a glioma patient whose treatment included an IDH1 peptide vaccine. This sequence was found in a woman in her thirties or forties with glioma. CDR3 nucleotide sequence: TGTGCCAGCAGACGTTGGGATGAGCAGTTCTTC. This encodes CASRRWDEQFF.